One sample yielded the 28 T cell receptor beta chains listed below, sequenced in a study of T-cell reconstitution after alpha-beta-depleted transplantation in children. A library of TCRbeta sequences, prepared with unique molecular identifiers, was generated. TCRdb analysed the PCR reads with MiXCR anew, one entry per CDR3 protein. The sample gives fewer than 750,000 distinct CDR3 sequences, approximately 30% of which show up once; less than 40% is in the top ten. The source was PBMCs, collected before TCRalphabeta/CD19-depleted stem cell transplant. The origin of the receptors is a boy under three years old with Wiskott-Aldrich syndrome, due to receive a stem cell transplant.

The chain combines TRBV5-1 with TRBJ2-1; no reliable D call. The CDR3 is 12 residues long. V lost 0 bases, J lost 9 bases, and 7 bases lay in between. CDR1 SGHRS and CDR2 YFSETQ come from the germline V gene. Here the CDR3 DNA reads TGCGCCAGCAGCTTGGTGCTGAGTGAGCAGTTCTTC. This gives the protein CASSLVLSEQFF.

This clonotype was detected only a few times. The chain uses TRBV20-1 and TRBJ2-7; 9 nucleotides align to TRBD2. The CDR3 totals 15 residues. The germline V gene encodes CDR1 DFQATT and CDR2 SNEGSKA (reference sequence). J was trimmed by 6 bases and V by 0 bases; bases with no gene match: 9. In DNA form, the CDR3 reads TGCAGTGCTAGAGATCTACGTAGCGGGAGACCCGAGCAGTACTTC. The encoded protein is CSARDLRSGRPEQYF.

This clonotype has only a few counts. V gene TRBV27 combines with J gene TRBJ2-1, with TRBD2 matching 9 bases. The CDR3 has 13 amino acids. Losses at the gene ends were 7 bases for V and 15 bases for J; bases not matched to a gene: 13. Per the germline V gene, CDR1 is MNHEY and CDR2 is SMNVEV (reference sequence). The CDR3 loop reads CASTASGKSVWFF. The CDR3 DNA sequence: TGTGCCAGCACCGCTAGCGGGAAGTCTGTTTGGTTCTTC.

The chain combines TRBV6-1 with TRBJ2-1; D is possibly TRBD2 (5 bases). V shed 7 bases and J shed 8 bases, with 18 bases lying between them. CDR1 and CDR2 (germline): MNHNS, SASEGT. The CDR3 is made up of 14 amino acids. The CDR3 DNA sequence: TGTGCCAGCACCACCGGTGATGGGAGCTATGAGCAGTTCTTC. Translation: CASTTGDGSYEQFF.

The sample holds a few counts of this clonotype. The rearrangement uses TRBV7-6 and TRBJ2-5, with 9 bases aligning to TRBD2. Germline-derived CDR1 and CDR2 are SGHVS and FNYEAQ. The CDR3 totals 17 residues. The V segment lost 0 bases and the J segment 1 base; nucleotides outside the gene matches: 6. CDR3 loop: CASSLAPMTSGQETQYF. CDR3 nucleotides: TGTGCCAGCAGCTTAGCCCCTATGACTAGCGGCCAAGAGACCCAGTACTTC.

A few counts support this clonotype. The gene calls are TRBV7-3 and TRBJ1-5, with unresolved D. The V end was cut by 5 bases, the J end by 4 bases, with 6 bases between. CDR3 size: 12 residues. CDR1 and CDR2 (germline): SGHTA, FQGTGA. The DNA of the CDR3 is TGTGCCAGCAGCCAAAAAAATCAGCCCCAGCATTTT. As protein: CASSQKNQPQHF.

The V call is TRBV10-3, the J call TRBJ2-1; D call uncertain. V was cut by 3 bases and J by 0 bases, with 9 bases left in between. Germline lookup yields CDR1 ENHRY and CDR2 SYGVKD. The CDR3 covers 15 residues. CDR3 amino acids: CAISDGDSSYNEQFF. For the CDR3, the DNA is TGTGCCATCAGTGACGGAGATAGCTCCTACAATGAGCAGTTCTTC.

The chain has TRBV20-1 and TRBJ1-2; 7 bases align to TRBD1. Trimming at V came to 5 bases and at J to 8 bases, leaving 8 bases not matched to a gene. Germline assignment: CDR1 DFQATT and CDR2 SNEGSKA (reference sequence). CDR3 length: 12 amino acids. DNA of the CDR3: TGCAGTGCTGCCTTCGGGACAGTCGGCTACACCTTC. Residues: CSAAFGTVGYTF.

The V and J genes are TRBV7-2 and TRBJ2-7, with TRBD2 matching over 8 bases. CDR1 and CDR2 (germline): SGHTA, FQGNSA. Germline trimming cut 1 base from V and 6 bases from J; bases unmatched to any gene: 5. This CDR3 contains 14 residues. The CDR3 nucleotides are TGTGCCAGCAGCTTAGTAGCGGGATCCGGCGAGCAGTACTTC. It is translated as CASSLVAGSGEQYF.

This clonotype was observed a single time. The gene calls are TRBV20-1 and TRBJ2-3; D is unclear. This CDR3 region has 13 residues. The V end was cut by 6 bases, the J end by 5 bases, with 15 bases between. Germline CDR1 reads DFQATT; CDR2 reads SNEGSKA (reference sequence). The CDR3 sequence is CSAVGNQIDTQYF. The CDR3 DNA reads as TGCAGTGCGGTAGGAAACCAAATAGATACGCAGTATTTT.

This clonotype was picked up a small number of times. The chain is built from TRBV25-1 and TRBJ2-7, with a weak D call TRBD1 (6 bases). The CDR3 extends over 13 amino acids. The ends were cut back, 6 bases at V and 1 base at J, with 10 bases in the middle. Germline CDR1 MGHDK, CDR2 SYGVNS. The CDR3 protein is CASRFGQSYEQYF. Here the CDR3 DNA reads TGTGCCAGCAGGTTCGGACAGTCCTACGAGCAGTACTTC.

This chain uses TRBV19 with TRBJ1-1, with unresolved D. Trimming stripped 2 bases from V and 4 bases from J, with 8 bases between. Germline CDR1 reads LNHDA; CDR2 reads SQIVND (reference sequence). The CDR3 runs to 13 residues. The CDR3 here is CASSIWLGTEAFF. The CDR3 DNA follows: TGTGCCAGTAGTATATGGCTGGGCACTGAAGCTTTCTTT.

This chain uses TRBV20-1 with TRBJ1-1, with a weak D call TRBD1 (6 bases). This CDR3 is built from 14 residues. V gave up 1 base and J gave up 0 bases, with 9 bases separating them. The germline gives CDR1 DFQATT, CDR2 SNEGSKA (reference sequence). In nucleotides, the CDR3 is TGCAGTGCTAGAGGGGGGGCGGTGAACACTGAAGCTTTCTTT. Protein sequence: CSARGGAVNTEAFF.

The rearrangement uses TRBV5-1 and TRBJ2-5; D unresolved. Between the trimmed V and J ends, which lost 8 bases and 5 bases, there was a span of 4 bases. Germline loops: CDR1 SGHRS, CDR2 YFSETQ. This CDR3 spans 9 amino acids. The CDR3 reads CASSETQYF. As DNA, the CDR3 is TGCGCCAGTAGTGAGACCCAGTACTTC.

This clonotype has just one count. The chain links TRBV20-1 to TRBJ2-7; tentative D call: TRBD1 (6 bases). Trimming left V 4 bases short and J 1 base short, with 20 bases between. From germline, CDR1 is DFQATT and CDR2 SNEGSKA (reference sequence). CDR3 length equals 16 residues. CDR3 DNA sequence: TGCAGTGCTAAGTGGGTTCCGGGACAATTATCCTACGAGCAGTACTTC. Residues: CSAKWVPGQLSYEQYF.

The rearrangement uses TRBV5-5 and TRBJ2-7; 10 nucleotides match TRBD1. From germline, CDR1 is SGHKS and CDR2 YYEKEE (reference sequence). The CDR3 length is 16 residues. Trimming removed 5 bases from V and 5 bases from J; junction bases left unmatched: 13. CDR3: CASRTGQGIGLDEQYF. The DNA of the CDR3 is TGTGCCAGCAGGACGGGACAGGGGATAGGCCTAGACGAGCAGTACTTC.

The J gene is TRBJ2-5, the V gene TRBV5-1; no definite D call. Trimming left V 4 bases short and J 2 bases short, with 15 bases between. Germline lookup yields CDR1 SGHRS and CDR2 YFSETQ. The CDR3 totals 15 residues. CDR3: CASSPAPVGQETQYF. In nucleotides, the CDR3 is TGCGCCAGCAGCCCCGCCCCGGTGGGGCAAGAGACCCAGTACTTC.

This clonotype was recorded a few times. The chain couples TRBV9 to TRBJ2-5; the match to TRBD2 covers 13 bases. V shed 3 bases and J 2 bases; nucleotides not matched to a gene: 4. The CDR3 loop spans 16 amino acids. CDR1 is SGDLS and CDR2 is YYNGEE in the germline V gene. The DNA of the CDR3 is TGTGCCAGCAGCGCGAGGGGACTAGCGGGACAAGAGACCCAGTACTTC. It is translated as CASSARGLAGQETQYF. The full variable domain, in which reference TRBV9 and TRBJ2-5 provide the parts outside the CDR3, is DSGVTQTPKHLITATGQRVTLRCSPRSGDLSVYWYQQSLDQGLQFLIQYYNGEERAKGNILERFSAQQFPDLHSELNLSSLELGDSALYFCASSARGLAGQETQYFGPGTRLLVL.

This sequence joins TRBV7-8 and TRBJ2-2; 9 positions match TRBD2. V was pared by 1 base and J by 8 bases, with 8 bases of the junction left unmatched. The CDR3 spans 16 residues. The germline gives CDR1 SGHVS, CDR2 FQNEAQ. CDR3 sequence reads: CASSLVLSGSVGELFF. CDR3 in DNA: TGTGCCAGCAGCTTAGTTCTTAGCGGGAGCGTAGGGGAGCTGTTTTTT.

The rearrangement uses TRBV20-1 and TRBJ2-1; D is perhaps TRBD2 (5 bases). Germline assignment: CDR1 DFQATT and CDR2 SNEGSKA (reference sequence). This CDR3 is built from 14 residues. Trimming pared 6 bases from V and 0 bases from J, leaving 12 bases between. CDR3 coding DNA: TGCAGTGCCGAGGGCAGGAGCTCCTACAATGAGCAGTTCTTC. Its protein product is CSAEGRSSYNEQFF.

The chain uses TRBV29-1 and TRBJ1-4; 10 bases are shared with TRBD1. The germline V gene encodes CDR1 SQVTM and CDR2 ANQGSEA. This CDR3 region has 13 residues. Losses at the gene ends were 7 bases for V and 8 bases for J; bases not matched to a gene: 7. CDR3: CSGVDRGKEKLFF. The CDR3 DNA is TGCAGCGGGGTGGACAGGGGGAAGGAAAAACTGTTTTTT. The complete variable domain, with remaining parts taken from reference TRBV29-1 and TRBJ1-4, reads SAVISQKPSRDICQRGTSLTIQCQVDSQVTMMFWYRQQPGQSLTLIATANQGSEATYESGFVIDKFPISRPNLTFSTLTVSNMSPEDSSIYLCSGVDRGKEKLFFGSGTQLSVL.

The chain joins TRBV5-1 to TRBJ1-1, with 9 bases identical to TRBD1. The ends lost 4 bases at V and 1 base at J; junction bases unmatched: 5. The CDR3 is 15 residues long. CDR1 is SGHRS, CDR2 YFSETQ, per germline. The CDR3, as DNA: TGCGCCAGCAGCACCCCGGGACAGGGGAACACTGAAGCTTTCTTT. Its protein product is CASSTPGQGNTEAFF.

This clonotype has just a few counts. The chain links TRBV5-1 to TRBJ2-3; 11 nucleotides align to TRBD2. This CDR3 has 18 amino acids. CDR1 and CDR2 (germline): SGHRS, YFSETQ. J gave up 0 bases and V 0 bases, and 6 bases lay outside the gene matches. The CDR3 sequence is CASSLVPGLAGSTDTQYF. Written as DNA, the CDR3 is TGCGCCAGCAGCTTGGTCCCCGGACTAGCGGGCAGCACAGATACGCAGTATTTT.

This clonotype was seen a handful of times. CDR3 in DNA: TGTGCCAGCAGTGGAAGGACAGGCCCGGCCACTGAAGCTTTCTTT. It translates to CASSGRTGPATEAFF. The chain combines TRBV6-1 with TRBJ1-1; the match to TRBD1 covers 7 bases. The ends lost 4 bases at V and 4 bases at J; junction bases unmatched: 9. This CDR3 is built from 15 residues. Germline CDR1 and CDR2: MNHNS and SASEGT.

This clonotype was detected a few times. J is TRBJ2-1 and V is TRBV27; the match to TRBD2 covers 9 bases. Germline V gives CDR1 MNHEY, CDR2 SMNVEV (reference sequence). The J segment lost 9 bases and the V segment lost 4 bases, leaving 10 bases of the junction unmatched. The CDR3 covers 15 residues. The CDR3 nucleotides are TGTGCCAGCAGTTGGGCGGGAGGGCCGAGGGCTGAGCAGTTCTTC. This encodes CASSWAGGPRAEQFF.

This clonotype was seen only once. The chain combines TRBV5-1 with TRBJ1-1; TRBD1 agrees at 7 bases. Germline V gene sequence: CDR1 SGHRS, CDR2 YFSETQ. The CDR3 length is 13 residues. V shed 4 bases and J 7 bases; nucleotides not matched to a gene: 7. This CDR3 reads CASSRGQANEAFF. In DNA, the CDR3 is TGCGCCAGCAGCCGAGGACAGGCAAATGAAGCTTTCTTT.

The chain is built from TRBV14 and TRBJ1-2; D is unclear. The germline V and J ends were trimmed by 4 bases and 2 bases, with 8 bases remaining between them. Germline V lookup: CDR1 SGHDN, CDR2 FVKESK. The CDR3 covers 13 residues. For the CDR3, the DNA is TGTGCCAGCAGCCGCCGGGGAAACTATGGCTACACCTTC. Protein product: CASSRRGNYGYTF.

As DNA, the CDR3 is TGCGCCAGCAGCTCCCGAGCGGTTTTCTCCTACGAGCAGTACTTC. Its translation: CASSSRAVFSYEQYF. This chain links TRBV5-1 with TRBJ2-7; maybe TRBD2 (5 bases). Trimming removed 3 bases at V and 0 bases at J, with 13 bases between. From germline, CDR1 is SGHRS and CDR2 YFSETQ. The CDR3 spans 15 residues. Filled out from reference TRBV5-1 and TRBJ2-7, the complete variable domain reads KAGVTQTPRYLIKTRGQQVTLSCSPISGHRSVSWYQQTPGQGLQFLFEYFSETQRNKGNFPGRFSGRQFSNSRSEMNVSTLELGDSALYLCASSSRAVFSYEQYFGPGTRLTVT.